The 17 T cell receptor beta chains reported below all come from one sample, sequenced in a study of identical twins. TCRdb independently ran MiXCR on the 5' RACE reads; one entry per CDR3 protein. The sample holds a few hundred thousand distinct CDR3 sequences, around 15% seen once. This sample also belongs to another study, concerning yellow fever vaccine responses in identical twins.

Sequencing used CD4+ T cells sorted from blood. These receptors originate from a woman aged 18-29 years in good health.

The J gene is TRBJ2-7, the V gene TRBV12-3 or TRBV12-4, with D tentatively TRBD1 (6 bases). Trimming pared 6 bases from V and 6 bases from J, leaving 15 bases between. The CDR3 loop spans 13 amino acids. This CDR3 reads CASSPRQVGEQYF. As DNA, the CDR3 is TGTGCCAGCAGCCCTCGACAGGTTGGCGAGCAGTACTTC.

The DNA for the CDR3 is TGTGCCAGCAGCCAAAGGGGCGGGGGACGTCAAGAGACCCAGTACTTC. It specifies CASSQRGGGRQETQYF. This chain links TRBV3-1 with TRBJ2-5; the match to TRBD2 covers 7 bases. The CDR3 covers 16 residues. In germline, CDR1 is LGHDT, CDR2 YNNKEL (reference sequence). J gave up 2 bases and V 2 bases, and 8 bases lay outside the gene matches.

The V call is TRBV5-6, the J call TRBJ2-7; D is perhaps TRBD1 (6 bases). The CDR3 covers 14 residues. The V end was cut by 0 bases, the J end by 3 bases, with 10 bases between. Germline CDR1 reads SGHDT; CDR2 reads YYEEEE. CDR3 protein: CASSLVGGNYEQYF. The CDR3 nucleotides are TGTGCCAGCAGCTTGGTAGGGGGAAACTACGAGCAGTACTTC.

This clonotype was observed many times. The chain combines TRBV20-1 with TRBJ2-7; 15 bases align to TRBD2. This CDR3 has 16 residues. J was trimmed by 0 bases and V by 6 bases; bases with no gene match: 6. Germline V CDR1 and CDR2: DFQATT, SNEGSKA (reference sequence). CDR3 sequence: CSATGTSGRPSYEQYF. The DNA of the CDR3 is TGCAGTGCCACCGGGACTAGCGGGAGGCCCTCCTACGAGCAGTACTTC.

The J gene is TRBJ2-7, the V gene TRBV20-1; D remains ambiguous. Per germline, CDR1 DFQATT and CDR2 SNEGSKA (reference sequence). CDR3 length: 12 residues. V shed 4 bases and J shed 5 bases, with 12 bases lying between them. The CDR3 DNA sequence: TGCAGTGCTACCTATTTGCCGCACGAGCAGTACTTC. It codes for CSATYLPHEQYF.

This clonotype was observed a handful of times. The chain joins TRBV10-3 to TRBJ2-5; D not certain. CDR1 is ENHRY, CDR2 SYGVKD, per germline. This CDR3 has 12 amino acids. Trimming shortened V by 8 bases and J by 5 bases, and 12 bases separated the two germline ends. Here the CDR3 reads CAIRTETETQYF. CDR3 coding DNA: TGTGCCATCCGGACGGAGACCGAGACCCAGTACTTC.

The table lists this clonotype with many counts. The gene calls are TRBV10-3 and TRBJ1-2; the match to TRBD1 covers 8 bases. Germline assignment: CDR1 ENHRY and CDR2 SYGVKD. The CDR3 extends over 13 amino acids. V was clipped by 0 bases and J by 7 bases; unmatched bases: 1. CDR3 sequence reads: CAISESDRAGYTF. CDR3 sequence (DNA): TGTGCCATCAGTGAGTCGGACAGGGCTGGCTACACCTTC.

This rearrangement joins TRBV6-2 or TRBV6-3 to TRBJ2-7; D gene unclear. Trimming removed 2 bases from V and 6 bases from J, with 11 bases in between. The CDR3 sequence is 13 residues long. CDR1 and CDR2 from the germline V gene are MNHEY and SVGEGT. Here the CDR3 reads CASSYERWSEQYF. The DNA of the CDR3 is TGTGCCAGCAGTTACGAGCGCTGGAGCGAGCAGTACTTC.

In this sample, this clonotype turned up a few times. The chain recombines TRBV20-1 with TRBJ1-5, with D possibly TRBD1 on 5 matching bases. V lost 0 bases, J lost 1 base, and 10 bases lay in between. This CDR3 has 15 amino acids. Per germline, CDR1 DFQATT and CDR2 SNEGSKA (reference sequence). As DNA, the CDR3 is TGCAGTGCTAGAGATCAGGGTTGGAGCAATCAGCCCCAGCATTTT. Its protein is CSARDQGWSNQPQHF.

This clonotype has more than one count but fewer than ten. V usage is TRBV3-1 and J usage is TRBJ2-7; TRBD1 matches at 9 bases. The length of the CDR3 is 14 residues. V lost 6 bases to trimming and J lost 0 bases; unmatched junction nucleotides: 3. Germline-derived CDR1 and CDR2 are LGHDT and YNNKEL (reference sequence). Written as DNA, the CDR3 is TGTGCCAGCAGAAGGACAGGGGCCTCCTACGAGCAGTACTTC. As protein: CASRRTGASYEQYF.

The chain combines TRBV29-1 with TRBJ2-7; TRBD2 aligns across 9 bases. The CDR3 spans 13 residues. Trimming at V came to 5 bases and at J to 6 bases, leaving 8 bases not matched to a gene. Germline lookup yields CDR1 SQVTM and CDR2 ANQGSEA. As DNA, the CDR3 is TGCAGCGTTCGGTCCGGCGGGAGGGCCGAGCAGTACTTC. Translating it yields CSVRSGGRAEQYF.

Many counts were recorded for this clonotype. The junction departs from the called germline gene at one end, perhaps through a read error. V is TRBV5-1 and J is TRBJ2-7; TRBD2 is a possible D gene (6 bases). The CDR3 consists of 14 residues. Looked up from germline, CDR1 is SGHRS and CDR2 is YFSETQ. CDR3 sequence reads: CASSLAAGGYEQYF. The CDR3 DNA sequence: TGTGCCAGCAGCTTAGCGGCGGGTGGGTACGAGCAGTACTTC.

The chain uses TRBV25-1 and TRBJ2-1; D is perhaps TRBD1 (6 bases). The germline V gene has CDR1 MGHDK and CDR2 SYGVNS. V was cut by 1 base and J by 5 bases, with 15 bases left in between. The CDR3 totals 16 residues. The chain's CDR3 is CASSESRTADHNEQFF. The CDR3 bases are TGTGCCAGCAGTGAATCCCGGACAGCGGACCACAATGAGCAGTTCTTC.

This clonotype was recorded a few times. The V and J genes are TRBV11-2 and TRBJ2-5; 7 nucleotides match TRBD1. Germline lookup yields CDR1 SGHAT and CDR2 FQNNGV. The V gene end was trimmed by 5 bases and the J gene end by 2 bases; junction bases not matched to a gene: 5. The CDR3 totals 14 residues. This CDR3 is CASSRPGQQETQYF. The CDR3 nucleotides read TGTGCCAGCAGCCGTCCGGGACAGCAAGAGACCCAGTACTTC.

The V gene is TRBV18, the J gene TRBJ2-1; D uncertain. Germline V gene sequence: CDR1 KGHSH, CDR2 LQKENI. This CDR3 has 14 residues. Trimming removed 1 base at V and 9 bases at J, with 13 bases between. CDR3 protein: CASSPLSRTAEQFF. CDR3 coding DNA: TGTGCCAGCTCACCACTTAGTAGGACGGCTGAGCAGTTCTTC.

The rearrangement uses TRBV11-2 and TRBJ2-3, with 9 bases fitting TRBD2. Germline V CDR1 and CDR2: SGHAT, FQNNGV. The CDR3 is made up of 17 amino acids. V shed 2 bases, J shed 2 bases, and the junction held 8 bases outside the gene matches. CDR3 nucleotides: TGTGCCAGCAGCTTACAGAGCGGGAGGCTAAACACAGATACGCAGTATTTT. Its protein is CASSLQSGRLNTDTQYF.

This chain joins TRBV7-8 and TRBJ2-5; the D is unclear. This CDR3 is 16 amino acids long. The germline V and J ends were trimmed by 1 base and 0 bases, with 12 bases remaining between them. In germline, CDR1 is SGHVS, CDR2 FQNEAQ. CDR3 sequence: CASSLERIPNQETQYF. The CDR3 nucleotides are TGTGCCAGCAGCTTAGAAAGGATACCGAACCAAGAGACCCAGTACTTC.